The clone carrying this TCR beta chain turned up a few times. Germline CDR1 reads SNHLY; CDR2 reads FYNNEI. The CDR3 loop spans 15 amino acids. Trimming took off 7 bases at V and 1 base at J, with 16 bases between the two ends. The sample originates from a study of blood T cell repertoires in COVID-19. As originally analysed: It was from reference gene primer amplification that nucleated cell counts were estimated. Assay: immunoSEQ multiplex PCR; the TCRdb copy retains only in-frame clones and omits some. V and J calls and clone size are copied from that table; D and trimming were computed from the DNA. The data show 62,000 or so clones, about four fifths seen once.

This TCR derives from a human donor in a cohort sampled during active COVID-19. J is TRBJ1-1 and V is TRBV2; possible D gene TRBD1, 6 bases. The sequenced material came from peripheral blood. The DNA of the CDR3 is TGTGCCAGCATAATTCCGGGACACAAGAACACTGAAGCTTTCTTT. Its translation is CASIIPGHKNTEAFF.